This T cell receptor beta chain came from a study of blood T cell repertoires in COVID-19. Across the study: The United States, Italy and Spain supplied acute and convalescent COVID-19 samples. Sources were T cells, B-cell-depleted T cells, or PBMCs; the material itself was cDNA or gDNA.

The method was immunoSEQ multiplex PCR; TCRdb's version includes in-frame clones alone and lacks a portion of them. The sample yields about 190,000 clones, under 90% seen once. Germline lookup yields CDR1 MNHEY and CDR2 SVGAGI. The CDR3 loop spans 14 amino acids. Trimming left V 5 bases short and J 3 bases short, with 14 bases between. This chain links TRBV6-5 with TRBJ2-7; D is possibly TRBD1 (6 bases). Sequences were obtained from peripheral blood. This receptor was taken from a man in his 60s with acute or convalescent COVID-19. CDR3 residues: CASSSRGSNYEQYF. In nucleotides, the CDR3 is TGTGCCAGCAGTAGTAGGGGGAGTAACTACGAGCAGTACTTC.